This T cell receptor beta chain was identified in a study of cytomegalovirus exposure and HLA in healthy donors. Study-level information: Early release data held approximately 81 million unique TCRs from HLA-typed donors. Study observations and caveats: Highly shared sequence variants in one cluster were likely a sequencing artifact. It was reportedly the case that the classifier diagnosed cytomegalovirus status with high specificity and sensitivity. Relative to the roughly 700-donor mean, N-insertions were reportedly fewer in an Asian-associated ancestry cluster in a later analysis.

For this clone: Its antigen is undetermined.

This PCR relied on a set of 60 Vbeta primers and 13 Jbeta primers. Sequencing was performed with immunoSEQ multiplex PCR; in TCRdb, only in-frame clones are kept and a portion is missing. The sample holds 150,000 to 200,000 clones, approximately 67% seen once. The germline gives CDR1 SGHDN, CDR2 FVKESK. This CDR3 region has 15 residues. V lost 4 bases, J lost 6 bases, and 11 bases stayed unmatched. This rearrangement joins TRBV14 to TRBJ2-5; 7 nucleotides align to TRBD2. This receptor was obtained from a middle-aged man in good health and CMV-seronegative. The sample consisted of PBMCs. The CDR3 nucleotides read TGTGCCAGCAGCCCTGCGGGGGAAAGGTCCAAGACCCAGTACTTC. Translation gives CASSPAGERSKTQYF.